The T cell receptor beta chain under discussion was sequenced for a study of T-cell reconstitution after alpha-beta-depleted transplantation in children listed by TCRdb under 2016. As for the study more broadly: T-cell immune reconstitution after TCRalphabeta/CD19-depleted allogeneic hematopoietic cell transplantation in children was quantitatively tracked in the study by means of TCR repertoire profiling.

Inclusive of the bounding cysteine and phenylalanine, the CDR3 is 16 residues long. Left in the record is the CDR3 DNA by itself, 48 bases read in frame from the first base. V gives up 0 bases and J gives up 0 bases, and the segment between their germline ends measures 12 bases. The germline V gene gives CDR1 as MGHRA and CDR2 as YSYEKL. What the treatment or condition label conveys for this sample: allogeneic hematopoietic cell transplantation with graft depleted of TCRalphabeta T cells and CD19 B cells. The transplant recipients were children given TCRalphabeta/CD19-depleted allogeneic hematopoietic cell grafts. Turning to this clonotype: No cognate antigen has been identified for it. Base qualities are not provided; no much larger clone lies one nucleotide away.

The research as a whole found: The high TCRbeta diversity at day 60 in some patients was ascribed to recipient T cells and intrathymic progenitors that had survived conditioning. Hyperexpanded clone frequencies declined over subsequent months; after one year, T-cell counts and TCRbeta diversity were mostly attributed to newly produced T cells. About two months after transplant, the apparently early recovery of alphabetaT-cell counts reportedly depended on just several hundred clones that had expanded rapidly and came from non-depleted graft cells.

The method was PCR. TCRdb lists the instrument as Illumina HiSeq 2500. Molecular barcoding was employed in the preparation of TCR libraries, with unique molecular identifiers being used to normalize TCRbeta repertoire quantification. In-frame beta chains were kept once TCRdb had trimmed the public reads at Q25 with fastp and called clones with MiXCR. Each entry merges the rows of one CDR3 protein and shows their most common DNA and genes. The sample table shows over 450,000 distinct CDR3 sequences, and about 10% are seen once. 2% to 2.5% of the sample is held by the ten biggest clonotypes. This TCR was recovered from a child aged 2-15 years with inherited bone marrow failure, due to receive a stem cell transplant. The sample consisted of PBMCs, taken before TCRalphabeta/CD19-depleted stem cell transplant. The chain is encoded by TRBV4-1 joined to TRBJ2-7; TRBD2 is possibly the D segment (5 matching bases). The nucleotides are TGCGCCAGCAGCCAAGAAGCTCTGGGGAGCTCCTACGAGCAGTACTTC. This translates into CASSQEALGSSYEQYF.